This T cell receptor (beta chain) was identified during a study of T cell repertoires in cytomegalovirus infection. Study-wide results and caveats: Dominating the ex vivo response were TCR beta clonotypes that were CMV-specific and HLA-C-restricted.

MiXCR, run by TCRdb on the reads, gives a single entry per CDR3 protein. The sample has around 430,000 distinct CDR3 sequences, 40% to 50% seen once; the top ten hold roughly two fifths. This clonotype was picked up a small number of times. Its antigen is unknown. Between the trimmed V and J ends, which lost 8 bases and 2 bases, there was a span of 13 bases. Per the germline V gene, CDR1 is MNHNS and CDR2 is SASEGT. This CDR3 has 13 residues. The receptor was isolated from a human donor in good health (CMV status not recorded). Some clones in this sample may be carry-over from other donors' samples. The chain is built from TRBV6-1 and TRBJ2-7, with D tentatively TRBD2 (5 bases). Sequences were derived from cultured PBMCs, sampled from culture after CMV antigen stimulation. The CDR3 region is CASVPPGAYEQYF. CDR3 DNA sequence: TGTGCCAGCGTTCCCCCCGGGGCCTACGAGCAGTACTTC.